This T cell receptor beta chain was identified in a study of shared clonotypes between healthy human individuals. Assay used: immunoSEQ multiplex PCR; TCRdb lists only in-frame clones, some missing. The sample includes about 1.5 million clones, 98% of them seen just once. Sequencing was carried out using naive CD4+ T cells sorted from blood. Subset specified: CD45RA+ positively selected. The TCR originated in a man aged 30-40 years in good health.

In DNA, the CDR3 is TGTGCCAGCAACCGGGACAGGGGCGATCAGCCCCAGCATTTT. Its protein product is CASNRDRGDQPQHF. The chain uses TRBV28 and TRBJ1-5, with 10 nucleotides matching TRBD1. This CDR3 comprises 14 residues. J lost 5 bases, V lost 7 bases, and 5 bases had no gene match. CDR1 MDHEN and CDR2 SYDVKM come from the germline V gene.